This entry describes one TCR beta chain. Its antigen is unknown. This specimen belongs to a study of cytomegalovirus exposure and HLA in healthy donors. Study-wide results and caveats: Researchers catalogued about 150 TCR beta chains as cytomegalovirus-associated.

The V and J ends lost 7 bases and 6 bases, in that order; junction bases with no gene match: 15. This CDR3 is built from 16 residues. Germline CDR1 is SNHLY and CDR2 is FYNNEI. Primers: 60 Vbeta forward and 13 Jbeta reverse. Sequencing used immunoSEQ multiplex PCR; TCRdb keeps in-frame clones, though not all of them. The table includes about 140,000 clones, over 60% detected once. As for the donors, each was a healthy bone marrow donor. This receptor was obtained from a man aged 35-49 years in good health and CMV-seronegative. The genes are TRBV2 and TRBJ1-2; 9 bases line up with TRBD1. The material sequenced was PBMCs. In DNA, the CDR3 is TGTGCCAGCACGACCGGGACAGGGATGGCGGTCGATGGCTACACCTTC. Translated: CASTTGTGMAVDGYTF.